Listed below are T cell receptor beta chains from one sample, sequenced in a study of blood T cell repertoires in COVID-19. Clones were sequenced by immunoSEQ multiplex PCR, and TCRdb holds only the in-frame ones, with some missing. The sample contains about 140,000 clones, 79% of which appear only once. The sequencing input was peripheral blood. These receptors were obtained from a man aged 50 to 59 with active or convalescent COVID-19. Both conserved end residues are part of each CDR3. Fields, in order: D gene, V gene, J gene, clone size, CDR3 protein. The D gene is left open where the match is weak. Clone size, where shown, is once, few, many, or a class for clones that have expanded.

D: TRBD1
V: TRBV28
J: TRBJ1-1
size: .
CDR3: CARRRRGQGGGGHGPEAFF

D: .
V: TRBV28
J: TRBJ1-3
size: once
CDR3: CASSGGGRNTIYF

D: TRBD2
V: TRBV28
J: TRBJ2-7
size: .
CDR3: CASSLLLAASYEQYF

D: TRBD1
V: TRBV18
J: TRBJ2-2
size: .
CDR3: CASSPGTARLTGELFF

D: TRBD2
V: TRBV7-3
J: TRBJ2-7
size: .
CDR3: CASSSTSGSYEQYF

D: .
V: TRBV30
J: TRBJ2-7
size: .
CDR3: CAWSVAGYTYEQYF

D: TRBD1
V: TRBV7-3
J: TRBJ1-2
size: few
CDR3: CASSPGQGFWDGYTF

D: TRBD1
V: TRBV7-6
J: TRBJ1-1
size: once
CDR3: CASSSPRQGVGNTEAFF

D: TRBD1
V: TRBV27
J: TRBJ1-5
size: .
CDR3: CASSLLGQGARRNQPQHF

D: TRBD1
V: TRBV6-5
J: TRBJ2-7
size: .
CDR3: CASTEGGVLGYEQYF

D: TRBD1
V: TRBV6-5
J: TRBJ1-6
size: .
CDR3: CASTRGGQGNSPLHF

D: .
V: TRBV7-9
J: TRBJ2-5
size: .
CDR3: CASSRSTPSVAPRRETQYF

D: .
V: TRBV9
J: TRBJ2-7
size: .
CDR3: CASSVAAGLVDYEQYF

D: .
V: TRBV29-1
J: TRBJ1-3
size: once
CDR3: CSVGAETGNTIYF

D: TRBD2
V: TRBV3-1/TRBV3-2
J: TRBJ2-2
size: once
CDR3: CASRPGLGLAGEGNTGELFF

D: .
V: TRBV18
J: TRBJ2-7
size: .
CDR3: CASSPREVFSYEQYF

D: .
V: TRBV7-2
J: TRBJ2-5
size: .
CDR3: CASSLTAVLKETQYF

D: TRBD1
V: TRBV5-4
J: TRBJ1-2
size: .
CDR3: CASSLALDRVIYGYTF

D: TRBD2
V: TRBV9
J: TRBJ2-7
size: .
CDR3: CASSVGGAGEGEQYF

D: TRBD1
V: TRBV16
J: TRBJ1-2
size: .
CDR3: CASSLRSGTGGGYGYTF

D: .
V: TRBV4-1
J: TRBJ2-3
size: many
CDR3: CASSQEDYSTDTQYF

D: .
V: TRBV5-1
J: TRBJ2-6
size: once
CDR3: CASSLLPSGANVLTF

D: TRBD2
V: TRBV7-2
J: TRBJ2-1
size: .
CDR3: CASSLRLAGGNEQFF

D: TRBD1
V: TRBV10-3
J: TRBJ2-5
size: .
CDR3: CAISDPPRTGSGETQYF

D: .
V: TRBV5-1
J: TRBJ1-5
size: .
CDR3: CASSLTWGDQPQHF

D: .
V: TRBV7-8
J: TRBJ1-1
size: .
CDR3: CASSLGGENTEAFF

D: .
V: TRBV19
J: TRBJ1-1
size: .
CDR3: CASSPTDNFMNTEAFF

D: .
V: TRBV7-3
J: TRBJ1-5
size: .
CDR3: CASSRGVNQPQHF

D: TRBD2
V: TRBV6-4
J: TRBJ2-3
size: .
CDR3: CASSGLAGVSDTQYF

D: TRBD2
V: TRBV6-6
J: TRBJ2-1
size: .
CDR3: CASSHGTGGLAGSYNEQFF

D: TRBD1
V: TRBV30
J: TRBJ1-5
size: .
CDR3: CASGQGGPQHF

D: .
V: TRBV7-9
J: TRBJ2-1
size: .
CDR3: CASSLPQGRTNEQFF

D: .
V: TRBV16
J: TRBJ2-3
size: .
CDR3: CASSHRHLTDTQYF